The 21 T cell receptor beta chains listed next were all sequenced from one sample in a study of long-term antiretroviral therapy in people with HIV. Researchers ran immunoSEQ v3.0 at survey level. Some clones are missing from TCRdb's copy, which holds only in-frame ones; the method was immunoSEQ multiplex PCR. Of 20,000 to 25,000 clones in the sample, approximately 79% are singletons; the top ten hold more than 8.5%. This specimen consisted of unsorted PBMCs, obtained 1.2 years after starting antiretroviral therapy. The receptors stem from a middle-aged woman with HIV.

The CDR3 region has the DNA TGTGCCAGCAGAAATAGGGCAGGGAATACGCAGTATTTT. Its translation is CASRNRAGNTQYF. The chain employs TRBV6-5 and TRBJ2-3, with D perhaps TRBD1 (5 bases). V was cut by 6 bases and J by 7 bases, with 14 bases left in between. There are 13 residues in the CDR3. Looked up from germline, CDR1 is MNHEY and CDR2 is SVGAGI.

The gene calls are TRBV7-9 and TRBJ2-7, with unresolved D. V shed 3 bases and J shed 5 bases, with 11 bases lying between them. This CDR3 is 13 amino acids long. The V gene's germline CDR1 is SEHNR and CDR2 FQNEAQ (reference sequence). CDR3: CASSFGSPHEQYF. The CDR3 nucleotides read TGTGCCAGCAGCTTTGGCAGTCCCCACGAGCAGTACTTC. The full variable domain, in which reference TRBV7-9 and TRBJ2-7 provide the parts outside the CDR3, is DTGVSQNPRHKITKRGQNVTFRCDPISEHNRLYWYRQTLGQGPEFLTYFQNEAQLEKSRLLSDRFSAERPKGSFSTLEIQRTEQGDSAMYLCASSFGSPHEQYFGPGTRLTVT.

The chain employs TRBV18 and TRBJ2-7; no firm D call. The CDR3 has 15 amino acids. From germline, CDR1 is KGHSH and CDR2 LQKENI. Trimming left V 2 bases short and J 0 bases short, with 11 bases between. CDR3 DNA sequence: TGTGCCAGCTCACCATACCCCCAGAGCTCCTACGAGCAGTACTTC. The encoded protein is CASSPYPQSSYEQYF.

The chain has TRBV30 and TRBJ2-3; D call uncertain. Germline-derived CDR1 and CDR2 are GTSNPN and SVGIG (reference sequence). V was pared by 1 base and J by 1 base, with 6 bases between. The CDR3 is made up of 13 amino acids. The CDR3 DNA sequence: TGTGCCTGGAGTGGCCAGCGCACAGATACGCAGTATTTT. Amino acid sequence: CAWSGQRTDTQYF.

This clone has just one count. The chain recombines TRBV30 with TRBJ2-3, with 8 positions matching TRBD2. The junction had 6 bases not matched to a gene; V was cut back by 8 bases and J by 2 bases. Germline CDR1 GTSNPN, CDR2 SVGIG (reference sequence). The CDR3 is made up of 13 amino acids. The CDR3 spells CAGKREHTDTQYF. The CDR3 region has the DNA TGTGCCGGCAAGCGGGAGCACACAGATACGCAGTATTTT.

This CDR3 is CASGHLSNQPQHF. DNA for the CDR3: TGTGCCTCCGGGCACCTTAGCAATCAGCCCCAGCATTTT. The V call is TRBV19, the J call TRBJ1-5; D not certain. Per germline, CDR1 LNHDA and CDR2 SQIVND (reference sequence). V lost 11 bases, J lost 0 bases, and 11 bases lay in between. CDR3 size: 13 residues.

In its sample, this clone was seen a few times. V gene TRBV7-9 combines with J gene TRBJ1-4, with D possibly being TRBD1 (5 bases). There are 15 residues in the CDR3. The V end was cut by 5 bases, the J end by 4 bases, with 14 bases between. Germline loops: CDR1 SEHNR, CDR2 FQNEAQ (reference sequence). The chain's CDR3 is CASSKLTALNEKLFF. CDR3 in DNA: TGTGCCAGCAGCAAGTTGACAGCTCTTAATGAAAAACTGTTTTTT. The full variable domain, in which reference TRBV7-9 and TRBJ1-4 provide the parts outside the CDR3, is DTGVSQNPRHKITKRGQNVTFRCDPISEHNRLYWYRQTLGQGPEFLTYFQNEAQLEKSRLLSDRFSAERPKGSFSTLEIQRTEQGDSAMYLCASSKLTALNEKLFFGSGTQLSVL.

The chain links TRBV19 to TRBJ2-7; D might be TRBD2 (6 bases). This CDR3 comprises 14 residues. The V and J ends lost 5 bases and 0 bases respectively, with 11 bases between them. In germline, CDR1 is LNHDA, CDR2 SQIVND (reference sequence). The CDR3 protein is CASSPGTYSYEQYF. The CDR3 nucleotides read TGTGCCAGTAGTCCTGGGACTTACTCCTACGAGCAGTACTTC.

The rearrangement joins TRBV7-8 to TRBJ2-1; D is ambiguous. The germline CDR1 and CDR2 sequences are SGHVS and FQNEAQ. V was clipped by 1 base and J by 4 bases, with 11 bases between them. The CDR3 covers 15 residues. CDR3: CASSLGGGSYNEQFF. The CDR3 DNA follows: TGTGCCAGCAGCTTAGGGGGTGGCTCGTACAATGAGCAGTTCTTC.

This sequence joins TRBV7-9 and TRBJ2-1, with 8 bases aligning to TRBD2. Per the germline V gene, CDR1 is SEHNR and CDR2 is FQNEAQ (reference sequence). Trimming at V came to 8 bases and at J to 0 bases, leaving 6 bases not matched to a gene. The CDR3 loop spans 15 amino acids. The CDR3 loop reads CASPGSGSSYNEQFF. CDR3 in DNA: TGTGCCAGCCCAGGGAGCGGGAGCTCCTACAATGAGCAGTTCTTC.

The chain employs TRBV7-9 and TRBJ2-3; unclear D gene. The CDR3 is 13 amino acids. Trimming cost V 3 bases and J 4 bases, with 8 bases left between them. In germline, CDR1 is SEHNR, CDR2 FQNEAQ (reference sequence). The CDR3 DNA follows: TGTGCCAGCAGCTTTGGGTTTTCAGATACGCAGTATTTT. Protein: CASSFGFSDTQYF.

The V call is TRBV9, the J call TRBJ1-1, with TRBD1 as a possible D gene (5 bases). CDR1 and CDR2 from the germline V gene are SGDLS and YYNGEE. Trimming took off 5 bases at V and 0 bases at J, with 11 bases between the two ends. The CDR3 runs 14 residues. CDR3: CASSLGAMNTEAFF. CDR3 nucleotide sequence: TGTGCCAGCAGTTTAGGGGCCATGAACACTGAAGCTTTCTTT.

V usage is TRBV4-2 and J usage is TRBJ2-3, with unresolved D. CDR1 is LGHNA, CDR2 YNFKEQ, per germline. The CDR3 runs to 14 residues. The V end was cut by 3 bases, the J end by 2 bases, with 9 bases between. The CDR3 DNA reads TGTGCCAGCAGCCACCCAGGTAACACAGATACGCAGTATTTT. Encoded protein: CASSHPGNTDTQYF.

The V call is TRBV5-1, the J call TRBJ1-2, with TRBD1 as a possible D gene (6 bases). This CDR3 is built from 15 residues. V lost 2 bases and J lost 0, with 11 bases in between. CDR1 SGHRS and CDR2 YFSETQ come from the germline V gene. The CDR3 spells CASSLDRTTNYGYTF. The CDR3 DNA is TGCGCCAGCAGCTTAGACAGGACGACTAACTATGGCTACACCTTC.

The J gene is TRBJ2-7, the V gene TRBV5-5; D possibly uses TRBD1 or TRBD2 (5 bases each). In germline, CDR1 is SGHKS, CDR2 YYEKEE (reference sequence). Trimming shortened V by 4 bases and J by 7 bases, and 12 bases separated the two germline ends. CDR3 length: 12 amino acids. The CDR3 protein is CASSPGTVEQYF. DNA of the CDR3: TGTGCCAGCAGCCCGGGGACGGTTGAGCAGTACTTC.

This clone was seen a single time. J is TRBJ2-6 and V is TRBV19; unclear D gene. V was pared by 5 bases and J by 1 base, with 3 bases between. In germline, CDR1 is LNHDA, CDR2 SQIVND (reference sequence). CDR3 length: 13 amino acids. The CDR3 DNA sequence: TGTGCCAGTAGTGTGTCTGGGGCCAACGTCCTGACTTTC. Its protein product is CASSVSGANVLTF.

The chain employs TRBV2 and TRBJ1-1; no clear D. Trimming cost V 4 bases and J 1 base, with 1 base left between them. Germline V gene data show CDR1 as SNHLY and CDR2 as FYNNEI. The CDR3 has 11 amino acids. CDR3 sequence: CASSANTEAFF. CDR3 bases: TGTGCCAGCAGTGCGAACACTGAAGCTTTCTTT.

The CDR3 DNA reads TGTGCCACCCGAAGCGGGAGCGCAGATACGCAGTATTTT. This translates into CATRSGSADTQYF. The chain uses TRBV19 and TRBJ2-3; 8 nucleotides match TRBD2. Germline lookup yields CDR1 LNHDA and CDR2 SQIVND (reference sequence). V gave up 10 bases and J gave up 4 bases; unmatched junction bases: 7. The CDR3 has 13 residues.

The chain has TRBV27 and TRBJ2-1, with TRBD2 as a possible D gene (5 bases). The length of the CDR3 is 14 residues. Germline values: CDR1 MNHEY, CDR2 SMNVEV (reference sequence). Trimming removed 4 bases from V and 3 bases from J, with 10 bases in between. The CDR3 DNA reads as TGTGCCAGCAGTTCGAGGGTTCTCTACAATGAGCAGTTCTTC. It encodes CASSSRVLYNEQFF.

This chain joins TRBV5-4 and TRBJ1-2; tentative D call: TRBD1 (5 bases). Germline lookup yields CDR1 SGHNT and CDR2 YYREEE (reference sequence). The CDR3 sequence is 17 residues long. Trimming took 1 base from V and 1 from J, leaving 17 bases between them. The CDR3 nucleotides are TGTGCCAGCAGCTTGTTCGCGAGTGGGGGGGTTAACTATGGCTACACCTTC. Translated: CASSLFASGGVNYGYTF. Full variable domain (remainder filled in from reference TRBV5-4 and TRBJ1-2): ETGVTQSPTHLIKTRGQQVTLRCSSQSGHNTVSWYQQALGQGPQFIFQYYREEENGRGNFPPRFSGLQFPNYSSELNVNALELDDSALYLCASSLFASGGVNYGYTFGSGTRLTVV.

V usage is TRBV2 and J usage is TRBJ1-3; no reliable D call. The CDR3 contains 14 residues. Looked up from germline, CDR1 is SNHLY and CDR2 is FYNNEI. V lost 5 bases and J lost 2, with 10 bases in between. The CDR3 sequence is CASSFRDAGNTIYF. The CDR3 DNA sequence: TGTGCCAGCAGTTTTAGGGATGCTGGAAACACCATATATTTT.